The subject of this entry is one T cell receptor beta chain. The antigen is undetermined. This sample is part of a study of cytotoxic CD8 clonotypes in ibrutinib-treated CLL. Study summary: Of a cohort that held some twelve relapsed/refractory and under 16 treatment-naive patients, 17 to 18 were IGHV unmutated. General study results and limits: For progressing versus sustained-remission patients, sampling times were not the same. The public clonotypes identified were infrequent and showed contraction or stability on treatment. Baseline clonality, above age-matched healthy donor levels, tracked circulating CD8+ T-cell counts.

Assay: immunoSEQ multiplex PCR; the TCRdb copy retains only in-frame clones and omits some. Among approximately 190,000 clones listed, roughly 77% were seen once. Germline-derived CDR1 and CDR2 are SQVTM and ANQGSEA. The V segment lost 6 bases and the J segment 6 bases; nucleotides outside the gene matches: 14. The CDR3 length is 14 residues. The chain is built from TRBV29-1 and TRBJ2-7; TRBD2 agrees at 7 bases. Here the sequenced sample was PBMCs, taken after 12 months of ibrutinib treatment. The clonotype comes from a human donor with chronic lymphocytic leukemia. This chain's CDR3 is CSVGGGVAVPEQYF. In DNA, the CDR3 is TGCAGCGTGGGGGGAGGGGTGGCTGTCCCCGAGCAGTACTTC.